This T cell receptor (beta chain) was obtained from a study of shared clonotypes between healthy human individuals (dated by TCRdb to 2020 to 2022). Background for the entire study: A few men and two women, aged 18 to 49 years, made up the cohort. For each donor, CD4 naive and CD4 memory were each run on three plates, CD8 naive on two plates, and CD8 memory on one plate. Blood TCR repertoires of roughly five healthy adults were deeply sequenced to estimate repertoire size and the extent of clonotype sharing between individuals. To increase sequencing depth and limit assay-specific biases, different laboratories used diverse techniques to prepare libraries and sequence TCR repertoires. Leukapheresis yielded between about 0.9 and 9 billion PBMCs per donor. General findings and caveats noted by the study authors: Sampling was restricted to blood, and TCR repertoires in tissues likely differ from the TCR repertoires found in blood. Compared with non-shared clonotypes, clonotypes shared by all four sorted-subset donors had higher generation probabilities. When several donors were compared, the shared fraction of clonotypes was around 5% for naive CD4, around 3.5% for naive CD8, 2% to 2.5% for memory CD4, and less than 0.5% for memory CD8. Rarefaction of sorted-subset datasets indicated incomplete sequencing despite the large sequencing depth. Pairwise subsampling indicated that sequencing depth was expected to affect the degree of clonotype sharing among donors. Because the study included a small number of donors, the genetic and exposure-history diversity represented was limited. Larger estimated clonotype richness was generally found for naive subsets than for memory subsets.

Concerning this clone itself: There is no known antigen for this receptor. The germline gene is not matched at one end of the junction; a read error may be the cause.

Healthy HIV-negative adults with no recently reported acute infections or vaccinations were included as donors. Only Caucasian adults living in Nashville, Tennessee, USA were represented among the donors. Magnetic negative selection was used to enrich CD4+ T cells, after which naive cells were positively selected on CD45RA and the negative fraction became the memory subset. Blood was obtained by leukapheresis, after which PBMCs were separated by Ficoll-Histopaque density gradient centrifugation and cryopreserved in liquid nitrogen vapor phase. Purity and quantity of every magnetically sorted T cell population were checked by analytical flow cytometry. Each sorted fraction had its genomic DNA isolated and then quantified by UV absorbance on a Nanodrop 2000c. Using the deep immunoSEQ assay, TCR CDR3 regions were amplified from genomic DNA by multiplex PCR. Extracted genomic DNA from each cell subset was distributed evenly across all wells of several immunoSEQ 96-well plates, and each plate was treated as a replicate. Each replicate PCR for sorted subsets received roughly 200 ng genomic DNA, equal to tens of thousands of T cell genomes. The purified libraries were quantified using a Qubit 3.0 fluorometer, sized with a Bioanalyzer 2100, and then quantified again using the KAPA Library Quantification kit. Each immunoSEQ 96-well plate was sequenced on its own single-read 150-cycle Illumina NextSeq 550 flow cell. Turning to the authors' computational methods: Because the immunoSEQ output held only junctional sequences and lacked quality scores, the filtering could not match the filtering applied to full-length reads. Sequences were annotated with PyIR, a Python wrapper for IgBLAST v1.9, using IMGT germline references to assign V/J genes and CDR3. Reads were removed for weak V/J assignments (E-value above 1e-6), missing CDR3, stop codons, out-of-frame junctions, or ambiguous translated residues. V3J clonotypes were defined as sequences sharing an identical inferred V gene, J gene, and CDR3 amino acid sequence. The percentage overlap between two repertoires was calculated by dividing the number of shared unique clonotypes by the size of the smaller repertoire. Three approaches were used to assess repertoire richness: RTK rarefaction, the Chao1 estimator, and Recon v2.1 estimates of unobserved clonotypes. OLGA was used to compute generation probabilities for all TCRbeta clonotypes that the gDNA method yielded from a few donors. TCRdb carries this immuneACCESS record with in-frame sequences only. Its versions omit some clonotypes, under half of them owing to an unresolved V gene in the studies checked, with the rest unexplained. V, J and clone size are taken as reported in that table, and D and trimming were inferred from the DNA itself. Present in this sample are about a million clones, 60% to 85% of which were seen just once. The ten largest clones add up to 0.89% of the sample.

From cysteine to phenylalanine, the CDR3 is 15 amino acids long. Only the CDR3 portion is preserved as DNA: 45 bases, with reading frame beginning at the first base. The germline V gene gives CDR1 as SQVTM and CDR2 as ANQGSEA. The clonotype comes from a man between 18 and 35 years old in good health. Some clones in this sample may be carry-over from other donors' samples. The specimen was memory CD4+ T cells from PBMCs. The cell subset or site label here, explained by the study, means: CD45RA-negative fraction. The sequence is built from TRBV29-1 and TRBJ2-5; TRBD1 agrees with 9 junctional bases. This receptor carries the CDR3 CSVQDVRDREETQYF. The DNA is TGCAGCGTTCAAGACGTCCGGGACAGGGAAGAGACCCAGTACTTC.